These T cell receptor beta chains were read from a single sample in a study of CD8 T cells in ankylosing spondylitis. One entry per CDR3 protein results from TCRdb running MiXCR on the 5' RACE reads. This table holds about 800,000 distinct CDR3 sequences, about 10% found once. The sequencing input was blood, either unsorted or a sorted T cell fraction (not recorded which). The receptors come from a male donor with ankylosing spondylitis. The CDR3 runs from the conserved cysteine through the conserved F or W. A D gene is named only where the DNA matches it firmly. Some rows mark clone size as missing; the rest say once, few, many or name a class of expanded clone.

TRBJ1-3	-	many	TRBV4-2	TGTGCCAGCAGACTAGCAGGGCAGAGCTCTGGAAACACCATATATTTT	CASRLAGQSSGNTIYF
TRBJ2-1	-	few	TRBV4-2	TGTGCCAGCAGCCAACCAACAGGAGGGAGCTCCTACAATGAGCAGTTCTTC	CASSQPTGGSSYNEQFF
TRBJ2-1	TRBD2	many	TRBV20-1	TGCAGTGCCGGGACTAGCGGGAGCGGGGAGCAGTTCTTC	CSAGTSGSGEQFF
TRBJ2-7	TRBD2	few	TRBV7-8	TGTGCCAGCAGCCCGGGGACTAGCCGGACCTACGAGCAGTACTTC	CASSPGTSRTYEQYF
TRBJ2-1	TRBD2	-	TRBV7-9	TGTGCCAGCACCTATACTAGCGGGGGCTACAATGAGCAGTTCTTC	CASTYTSGGYNEQFF
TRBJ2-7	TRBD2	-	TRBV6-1	TGTGCCAGCTCCGCGACTAGCGAGAAGAGCGAGCAGTACTTC	CASSATSEKSEQYF
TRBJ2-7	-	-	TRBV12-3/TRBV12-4	TGTGCCAGCAGTTTCGGCGGGGCCCTCGGGGACGAGCAGTACTTC	CASSFGGALGDEQYF
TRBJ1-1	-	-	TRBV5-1	TGCGCCAGCAGTTACTGGCAGGGAGAGACTGAAGCTTTCTTT	CASSYWQGETEAFF
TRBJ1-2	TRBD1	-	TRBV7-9	TGTGCCAGCAGCTTAGCCCAAGGACAGGGTTCGTTTTATGGCTACACCTTC	CASSLAQGQGSFYGYTF
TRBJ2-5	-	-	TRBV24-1	TGTGCCACCAGTGATTTACCTAGACAAGGGGCGAGAGAGACCCAGTACTTC	CATSDLPRQGARETQYF
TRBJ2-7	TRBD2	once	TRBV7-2	TGTGCCAGCAGCTTAGCGGGAGGGCCGCTCGAGCAGTACTTC	CASSLAGGPLEQYF
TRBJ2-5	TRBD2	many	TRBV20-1	TGCAGTGCTAGAAGCCTAGCGGGAAGCGAGACCCAGTACTTC	CSARSLAGSETQYF
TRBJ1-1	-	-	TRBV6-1	TGTGCCAGCAGAACCCTGAGGGAAGGCACTGAAGCTTTCTTT	CASRTLREGTEAFF
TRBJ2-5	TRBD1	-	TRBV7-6	TGTGCCAGCAGCTCCTGGACAGGACTCCAAGAGACCCAGTACTTC	CASSSWTGLQETQYF
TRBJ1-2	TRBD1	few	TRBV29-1	TGCAGCACCTCTGGACAGGGCTATGGCTACACCTTC	CSTSGQGYGYTF
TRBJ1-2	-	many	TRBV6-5	TGTGCCAGCAGTTCCCGGACGGCGGCCTATGGCTACACCTTC	CASSSRTAAYGYTF
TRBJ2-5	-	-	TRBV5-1	TGCGCCAGCAGGGCCCCAGGGGCTGCGAGGACCCAGTACTTC	CASRAPGAARTQYF
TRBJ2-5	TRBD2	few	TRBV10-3	TGTGCCATCAGTGGAGGGCGGGAGGAGACCCAGTACTTC	CAISGGREETQYF
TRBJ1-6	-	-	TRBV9	TGTGCCAGCAGCAAAGGGTCCTATAATTCACCCCTCCACTTT	CASSKGSYNSPLHF
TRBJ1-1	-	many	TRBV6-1	TGTGCCAGCAGTCCGGGGTCCCGATCTCCAGTTTTCTTT	CASSPGSRSPVFF
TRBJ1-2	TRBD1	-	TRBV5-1	TGCGCCAGCAGCCCGGTATTACGGACAGGGGACGGCTACACCTTC	CASSPVLRTGDGYTF
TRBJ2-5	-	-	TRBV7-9	TGTGCCAGCAGCCTAACTTGGGGAGAGACCCAGTACTTC	CASSLTWGETQYF
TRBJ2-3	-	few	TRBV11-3	TGTGCCAGCAGCTTAGATCCCGGGACATCAGTTACGCAGTATTTT	CASSLDPGTSVTQYF
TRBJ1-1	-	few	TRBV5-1	TGCGCCAGCAGCCCCCCCCGGACAGCAATGAACACTGAAGCTTTCTTT	CASSPPRTAMNTEAFF
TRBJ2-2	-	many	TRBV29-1	TGCAGCGTTTTGGGGCTACTGAACACCGGGGAGCTGTTTTTT	CSVLGLLNTGELFF
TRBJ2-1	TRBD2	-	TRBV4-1	TGCGCCAGCAGCCAGTGGACTAGCGGGAGAGGTGGCGAGCAGTTCTTC	CASSQWTSGRGGEQFF
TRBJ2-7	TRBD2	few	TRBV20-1	TGCAGTGCTAGAGCTCCGGGACTAGCGGGGGGAGGTGGCTACGAGCAGTACTTC	CSARAPGLAGGGGYEQYF
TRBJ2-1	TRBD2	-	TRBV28	TGTGCCAGCAGACCCAGCGGGAGACCCTACAATGAGCAGTTCTTC	CASRPSGRPYNEQFF